This T cell receptor (beta chain) was documented in a study of human T cells and chemical hapten exposure. The length of the CDR3 is 16 residues. The junction had 13 bases not matched to a gene; V was cut back by 6 bases and J by 8 bases. From germline, CDR1 is MNHEY and CDR2 SVGAGI. TCRdb reprocessed the RACE reads with MiXCR, giving one entry per CDR3 protein. The table has under 400,000 distinct CDR3 sequences, 4% to 6% seen once. The time point is: pre-sensitization, week 0. Treatment defined: therapeutic diphenylcyclopropenone sensitization with weekly scalp DPC. The total RNA was obtained from whole blood that was not fractionated.

V gene TRBV6-5 combines with J gene TRBJ1-6, with 7 positions matching TRBD1. This receptor was obtained from a woman in her forties or fifties with alopecia areata. Some clones in this sample may be carry-over from other donors' samples. The source was whole blood, collected in connection with sensitization to the hapten diphenylcyclopropenone (DPC). This CDR3 is CASSYLRPGGDSPLHF. The CDR3, as DNA: TGTGCCAGCAGCTACCTCCGACCAGGGGGAGATTCACCCCTCCACTTT.